The clone carrying this T cell receptor (beta chain) was counted only a few times. Its specificity is unknown. Germline V lookup: CDR1 SGHRS, CDR2 YFSETQ. CDR3 size: 15 residues. Losses at the gene ends were 4 bases for V and 3 bases for J; bases not matched to a gene: 9. The data belong to a study of T cells after yellow fever vaccination. Across the whole study: Researchers used SMART-Seq v4 Ultra Low Input to prepare fractions that had low cell numbers.

The study's findings and limits: Weaker in magnitude, the secondary response showed a faster peak on day 5 versus 15. Across the CD4 and CD8 compartments, a small share of clonotypes was present in both.

For TCR, cDNA came from 5'RACE template switching, which added a universal primer site and UMIs. TCRdb itself ran the 5' RACE reads through MiXCR, one entry per CDR3 protein. Among hundreds of thousands of distinct CDR3 sequences listed, around 19% were seen once. The starting material was PBMCs, obtained before the yellow fever booster vaccination. The TCR comes from a man between 18 and 35 years old who received the YFV17D yellow fever vaccine. The chain joins TRBV5-1 to TRBJ2-5; 7 nucleotides match TRBD1. CDR3 bases: TGCGCCAGCAGCCCTCGACAGGGAACAGAAGAGACCCAGTACTTC. Translated: CASSPRQGTEETQYF.